The 5 T cell receptor beta chains presented below share a single source sample, sequenced in a study of blood T cells in healthy people across ages (dated by TCRdb to 2013 to 2016). The receptor library was made with 5' RACE. Sequenced using an Illumina HiSeq 2500. A second roughly 6 to 12 cycle PCR used a sample-barcoded 5' primer and a J-beta primer mix. Through fastp at Q25 and MiXCR, TCRdb rebuilt clones from the public reads, retaining in-frame beta chains. Identical CDR3 protein sequences are pooled into one entry, listed with their most common genes and DNA. The sample has about 1.1 million distinct CDR3 sequences on record, under 40% of them singletons. The leading ten clones occupy under 15% of the sample. Material for sequencing was blood. The receptors derive from a man between 18 and 35 years old in good health.

This clonotype was detected a few times. The rearrangement links TRBV27 to TRBJ2-3; 7 bases are shared with TRBD2. Germline V CDR1 and CDR2: MNHEY, SMNVEV (reference sequence). CDR3 length: 15 residues. V was clipped by 4 bases and J by 1 base; unmatched bases: 5. The chain's CDR3 is CASSSRRGGTDTQYF. The CDR3 DNA is TGTGCCAGCAGTTCCAGACGGGGGGGCACAGATACGCAGTATTTT.

The gene calls are TRBV20-1 and TRBJ2-1; D possibly corresponds to TRBD1 (6 bases). Looked up from germline, CDR1 is DFQATT and CDR2 is SNEGSKA (reference sequence). Trimming stripped 3 bases from V and 6 bases from J, with 21 bases between. The CDR3 extends over 16 amino acids. The CDR3 DNA is TGCAGTGCTAGGAGAGCCGCAGGGGCGGCGGGCAATGAGCAGTTCTTC. Encoded protein: CSARRAAGAAGNEQFF.

The chain joins TRBV24-1 to TRBJ2-1, with 10 bases fitting TRBD1. Germline V gene sequence: CDR1 KGHDR, CDR2 SFDVKD. There are 15 residues in the CDR3. V was clipped by 2 bases and J by 9 bases; unmatched bases: 6. The chain's CDR3 is CATSDWDRGSGEQFF. As DNA, the CDR3 is TGTGCCACCAGTGATTGGGACAGGGGTTCGGGTGAGCAGTTCTTC.

This clonotype showed up just a few times. The rearrangement links TRBV7-9 to TRBJ1-2; D is unresolved. CDR3 size: 12 residues. V gave up 2 bases and J gave up 6 bases, with 7 bases separating them. Germline CDR1 reads SEHNR; CDR2 reads FQNEAQ (reference sequence). As DNA, the CDR3 is TGTGCCAGCAGCTTATCGAGGGATGGCTACACCTTC. Protein product: CASSLSRDGYTF.

This clonotype has just one count. The chain uses TRBV5-1 and TRBJ2-2; a weak D match, TRBD1 (6 bases). The V end was cut by 1 base, the J end by 0 bases, with 10 bases between. The CDR3 totals 16 residues. The V gene's germline CDR1 is SGHRS and CDR2 YFSETQ. Written as DNA, the CDR3 is TGCGCCAGCAGCTTGATTGGACAGTCGAACACCGGGGAGCTGTTTTTT. It encodes CASSLIGQSNTGELFF. The full variable domain, completed using reference TRBV5-1 and TRBJ2-2, is KAGVTQTPRYLIKTRGQQVTLSCSPISGHRSVSWYQQTPGQGLQFLFEYFSETQRNKGNFPGRFSGRQFSNSRSEMNVSTLELGDSALYLCASSLIGQSNTGELFFGEGSRLTVL.